Listed below are T cell receptor beta chains from one sample, sequenced in a study of Graves' ophthalmopathy and Graves' hyperthyroidism. TCRdb recomputed calls from the multiplex PCR reads with MiXCR, one row per CDR3 protein. The repertoire holds approximately 500,000 distinct CDR3 sequences, with 13% to 15% as singletons. The specimen sequenced was blood. These receptors were collected from a woman aged 25-40 years with Graves' ophthalmopathy. Each CDR3 is given with its conserved first and last residue. Each record gives: J gene, V gene, clone size, D gene, CDR3 protein, CDR3 DNA. A D gene is named only where the DNA matches it firmly. Clone sizes are given selectively: once, few, many, or a class where the clone is expanded.

TRBJ1-5 | TRBV30 | many | - | CAWTMGGNQPQHF | TGTGCCTGGACCATGGGCGGAAATCAGCCCCAGCATTTT
TRBJ1-6 | TRBV6-5 | many | - | CASSYSRGGSYNSPLHF | TGTGCCAGCAGTTACTCTCGGGGGGGCTCCTATAATTCACCCCTCCACTTT
TRBJ2-7 | TRBV5-1 | few | - | CASSLEWSSSIPHEQYF | TGCGCCAGCAGCTTGGAATGGAGCAGCTCAATCCCCCACGAGCAGTACTTC
TRBJ2-3 | TRBV6-1 | few | - | CASSLVRDTQYF | TGTGCCAGTTCTCTGGTACGGGATACGCAGTATTTT
TRBJ1-1 | TRBV6-5 | many | - | CASSYSKDAGLEAFF | TGTGCCAGCAGTTACTCGAAGGACGCGGGCCTTGAAGCTTTCTTT
TRBJ2-7 | TRBV11-2 | - | - | CASSSASGPYEQYF | TGTGCCAGCAGCTCCGCCAGCGGTCCCTACGAGCAGTACTTC
TRBJ2-7 | TRBV5-1 | many | - | CASSLAGSFYEQYF | TGCGCCAGCAGCTTGGCTGGGTCGTTCTACGAGCAGTACTTC
TRBJ1-5 | TRBV20-1 | few | - | CSALTGESSNQPQHF | TGCAGTGCCCTGACAGGAGAATCTAGCAATCAGCCCCAGCATTTT
TRBJ1-6 | TRBV7-9 | many | - | CASSLERAANSPLHF | TGTGCCAGCAGCTTAGAAAGGGCAGCCAATTCACCCCTCCACTTT
TRBJ2-7 | TRBV28 | many | TRBD1 | CASSGHSGGGQYF | TGTGCCAGCAGTGGACACTCAGGGGGCGGGCAGTACTTC
TRBJ2-7 | TRBV6-5 | - | TRBD1 | CASSYGQVLYEQYF | TGTGCCAGCAGTTACGGACAGGTGCTGTACGAGCAGTACTTC